This T cell receptor (beta chain) was identified during a study of response to subunit inactivated influenza vaccine. Findings and limits, study-wide: The authors suggested that every seasonal influenza vaccination recruits few new T cells.

The CDR3 runs to 13 residues. The J segment lost 5 bases and the V segment lost 8 bases, leaving 9 bases of the junction unmatched. Germline V CDR1 and CDR2: GTSNPN, SVGIG (reference sequence). In its sample, this clonotype was seen a few times. Its cognate antigen is unknown. TCRdb re-analysed the RT-PCR reads in MiXCR, keeping a single row per CDR3 protein. The sample holds 280,000 or so distinct CDR3 sequences, 21% seen once. The sample was PBMCs from blood, taken less than 22 months after vaccination. The TCR originated in a man aged 45-69 years who received an inactivated influenza vaccine. The chain joins TRBV30 to TRBJ2-1, with 7 nucleotides matching TRBD1. CDR3: CARTGTANNEQFF. The CDR3 region has the DNA TGTGCCCGAACCGGGACAGCGAACAATGAGCAGTTCTTC.